The T cell receptor (beta chain) described here comes from a study of identical twins. The germline V gene has CDR1 DFQATT and CDR2 SNEGSKA (reference sequence). The V end lost 6 bases, the J end lost 0 bases, and 12 bases lay between the germline ends. The CDR3 extends over 14 amino acids. General study findings and limits: Zero-insertion findings could be partly confounded by invariant cells (MAIT and iNKT cells). Twins shared out-of-frame alpha sequences with excess low generation probability.

Using its own MiXCR run on the 5' RACE reads, TCRdb lists one record per CDR3 protein. Among around 650,000 distinct CDR3 sequences listed, about 7.1% were seen once. On this clonotype itself: No antigen is known for it.

The same specimen was also included in a second study, on yellow fever vaccine responses in identical twins.

The sample was PBMCs. The V gene is TRBV20-1, the J gene TRBJ2-1; tentatively, D is TRBD2 (5 bases). The clonotype originates from a woman younger than 30 in good health. The CDR3 loop reads CSARREHSYNEQFF. Here the CDR3 DNA reads TGCAGTGCCAGAAGGGAGCACTCCTACAATGAGCAGTTCTTC.